This T cell receptor beta chain was sequenced in a study of CD8 T cells in ankylosing spondylitis. This CDR3 contains 16 residues. Germline V gene lookup returns CDR1 DFQATT and CDR2 SNEGSKA (reference sequence). The V and J ends lost 0 bases and 2 bases respectively, with 15 bases between them. TCRdb re-called the 5' RACE reads with MiXCR, one entry per CDR3 protein. The sample lists roughly 150,000 distinct CDR3 sequences; about 32% were seen once. This receptor was identified in a male donor with ankylosing spondylitis. Sequenced: synovial fluid, either unsorted or a sorted T cell fraction (not recorded which). The V gene is TRBV20-1, the J gene TRBJ2-3; D unresolved. Here the CDR3 DNA reads TGCAGTGCTAGAGATTTTCCAGCGAGAGACACAGATACGCAGTATTTT. Amino acids: CSARDFPARDTDTQYF.